Below, 12 T cell receptor beta chains from the same sample are listed, as sequenced in a study of blood T cell repertoires in COVID-19. This table comes from immunoSEQ multiplex PCR, and its TCRdb copy is limited to in-frame clones, with some not included. This repertoire shows roughly 100,000 clones, about four fifths found once; its top ten account for more than 20%. Source material: peripheral blood. These TCRs come from a man between 60 and 70 years old with acute or convalescent COVID-19.

V usage is TRBV13 and J usage is TRBJ1-1, with TRBD1 identical over 10 bases. The trim removed 4 bases at V and 5 bases at J, leaving 7 bases unmatched. From germline, CDR1 is PRHDT and CDR2 FYEKMQ (reference sequence). This CDR3 has 15 amino acids. The CDR3 DNA reads as TGTGCCAGCAGCTCCCGGACAGGGGGTAGGACTGAAGCTTTCTTT. It encodes CASSSRTGGRTEAFF.

The V and J genes are TRBV19 and TRBJ1-6; D unresolved. Looked up from germline, CDR1 is LNHDA and CDR2 is SQIVND (reference sequence). Trimming took off 4 bases at V and 3 bases at J, with 4 bases between the two ends. The CDR3 covers 13 residues. CDR3 sequence reads: CASSTSYNSPLHF. CDR3 nucleotides: TGTGCCAGTAGTACGAGCTATAATTCACCCCTCCACTTT.

The chain recombines TRBV6-5 with TRBJ1-1; a possible D gene is TRBD1 (5 bases). The CDR3 spans 14 residues. Germline lookup yields CDR1 MNHEY and CDR2 SVGAGI. The germline V and J ends were trimmed by 5 bases and 1 base, with 11 bases remaining between them. The CDR3 coding sequence is TGTGCCAGCAGTCGCGGGGCGCCGAACACTGAAGCTTTCTTT. Protein: CASSRGAPNTEAFF.

The J gene is TRBJ2-2, the V gene TRBV6-5; TRBD1 matches 7 bases. Germline-derived CDR1 and CDR2 are MNHEY and SVGAGI. The CDR3 has 15 amino acids. With V trimmed by 5 bases and J by 6 bases, 9 bases remained unmatched. CDR3 DNA sequence: TGTGCCAGCAGTCACAACACCGACAGGGCCGGGGAGCTGTTTTTT. Amino acids: CASSHNTDRAGELFF.

V usage is TRBV29-1 and J usage is TRBJ2-1; D is undetermined. The length of the CDR3 is 12 residues. The ends were cut back, 4 bases at V and 4 bases at J, with 8 bases in the middle. Germline V gene sequence: CDR1 SQVTM, CDR2 ANQGSEA. The CDR3 region has the DNA TGCAGCGTTGGGAGCAATTACAATGAGCAGTTCTTC. Its protein product is CSVGSNYNEQFF.

V and J are TRBV9 and TRBJ1-1, with D hard to call. Trimming removed 0 bases at V and 4 bases at J, with 10 bases between. CDR1 is SGDLS, CDR2 YYNGEE, per germline. The CDR3 consists of 14 residues. CDR3 sequence: CASSVEGGSTEAFF. In DNA, the CDR3 is TGTGCCAGCAGCGTAGAGGGAGGGAGCACTGAAGCTTTCTTT.

A single count supports this clone. CDR3 nucleotide sequence: TGCAGTGCTAGTCGTCGGGGACTGGGTGGTGATCAGCCCCAGCATTTT. Translating it yields CSASRRGLGGDQPQHF. The J gene is TRBJ1-5, the V gene TRBV20-1, with a possible D match to TRBD1 (5 bases). Trimming left V 3 bases short and J 5 bases short, with 20 bases between. The germline V gene encodes CDR1 DFQATT and CDR2 SNEGSKA (reference sequence). This CDR3 is built from 16 residues.

The gene calls are TRBV19 and TRBJ2-5, with a tentative D call TRBD2 (6 bases). Germline values: CDR1 LNHDA, CDR2 SQIVND (reference sequence). The CDR3 is 15 residues long. V lost 3 bases to trimming and J lost 0 bases, with 11 bases between them. The CDR3 bases are TGTGCCAGTAGTATCTCCGGGACTGACCAAGAGACCCAGTACTTC. It is translated as CASSISGTDQETQYF.

J is TRBJ1-2 and V is TRBV7-6; 7 bases are a match to TRBD1. CDR3 length: 15 residues. In germline, CDR1 is SGHVS, CDR2 FNYEAQ. V trimming: 5 bases; J trimming: 5 bases; junction bases outside the gene matches: 11. CDR3 in DNA: TGTGCCAGCAGCGTCAACACAGGGGATGGGTATGGCTACACCTTC. Encoded protein: CASSVNTGDGYGYTF.

This chain connects TRBV4-1 to TRBJ2-3; D call uncertain. Germline CDR1 is MGHRA and CDR2 is YSYEKL. V was clipped by 8 bases and J by 1 base, with 25 bases between them. CDR3 length: 18 amino acids. CDR3 DNA sequence: TGCGCCAGCGCTCGAAGCGCTCTGACCTATCTCGGCACAGATACGCAGTATTTT. Translated: CASARSALTYLGTDTQYF.

This chain links TRBV15 with TRBJ1-4; maybe TRBD1 (5 bases). The CDR3 contains 16 residues. The germline CDR1 and CDR2 sequences are LNHNV and YYDKDF (reference sequence). Trimming left V 1 base short and J 0 bases short, with 9 bases between. CDR3 sequence: CATSRGGMATNEKLFF. In DNA form, the CDR3 reads TGTGCCACCAGCAGAGGGGGCATGGCAACTAATGAAAAACTGTTTTTT.

As regards this clone: Germline and junction disagree at one end, which may indicate a read error. This chain connects TRBV5-1 to TRBJ2-1; D is unclear. Germline V CDR1 and CDR2: SGHRS, YFSETQ. The length of the CDR3 is 15 residues. The CDR3 DNA follows: TGCGCCAGCAGCTTGGGAGTGAGCTCCCACAATGAGCAGTTCTTC. Translation: CASSLGVSSHNEQFF.